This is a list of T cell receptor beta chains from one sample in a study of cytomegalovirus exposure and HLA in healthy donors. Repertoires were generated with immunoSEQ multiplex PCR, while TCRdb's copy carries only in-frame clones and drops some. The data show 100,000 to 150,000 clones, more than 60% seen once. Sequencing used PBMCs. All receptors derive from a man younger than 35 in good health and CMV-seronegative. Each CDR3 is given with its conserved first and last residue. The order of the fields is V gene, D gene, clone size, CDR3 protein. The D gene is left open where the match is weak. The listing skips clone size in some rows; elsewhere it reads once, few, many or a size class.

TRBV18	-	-	CASSLVQGRPTGELFF
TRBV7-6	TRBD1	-	CASSRDRVYEQYF
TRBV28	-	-	CARAAGTPVYEQYF
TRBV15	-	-	CATSGMNRATGELFF
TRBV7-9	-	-	CASSLISGLRFF
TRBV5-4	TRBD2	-	CASSLDGGVDEQYF
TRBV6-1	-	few	CASSEGLDVPNLSF
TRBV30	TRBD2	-	CAWLLGSYGTSGKGEQFF
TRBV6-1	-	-	CASSRDTRSYEQYF
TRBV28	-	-	CASSLLTGSGWKFF
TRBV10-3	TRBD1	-	CATAPTGGLSYEQYF
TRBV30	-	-	CVWSSRVSGNTIYF
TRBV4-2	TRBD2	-	CASSHDGTSGRAGDTQYF
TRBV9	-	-	CASSPRRGGSPEQYF
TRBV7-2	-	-	CASSLVAVMEDEQFF
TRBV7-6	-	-	CASSPPPEGGVLFF
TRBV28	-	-	CASSSDILSAGYTF
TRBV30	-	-	CAWSGVGYRPTGELLF
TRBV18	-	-	CASSPLPPRYNQPQHF
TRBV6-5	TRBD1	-	CASSYGDRVKTEAFF
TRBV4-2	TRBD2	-	CASSQRDYPLQYEQYF
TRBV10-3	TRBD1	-	CAIRKTGTGVWTGELFF
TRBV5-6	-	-	CASSLFTATNEKLFF
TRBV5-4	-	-	CASSSRRIRNTEAFF
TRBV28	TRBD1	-	CASSLPRTGASNQPQHF
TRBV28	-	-	CASRREGPPLHF
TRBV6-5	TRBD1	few	CASRRTGSETQYF
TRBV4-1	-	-	CASSQEWGSSYEQYF
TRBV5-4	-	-	CASSYDRDWEQYF
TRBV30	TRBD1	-	CAWSVTGGDGNTIYF
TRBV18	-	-	CASSPSSPQETQYF
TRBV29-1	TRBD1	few	CSVRQGMAKNIQYF
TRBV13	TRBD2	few	CASSFKAGVGDTQYF
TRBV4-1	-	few	CASSQDHGGLLGAFF
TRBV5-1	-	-	CASSPRTRLITDTQYF
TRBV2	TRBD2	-	CASNEGLGGGELFF
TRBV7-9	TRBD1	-	CAGSPATGVGGQPQHF
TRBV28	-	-	CASIKPGQNTEAFF
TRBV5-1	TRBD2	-	CASSLFASGGYEQYF
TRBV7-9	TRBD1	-	CASSLGDSHTDTQYF
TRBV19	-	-	CASTAGAGHSDTQYF
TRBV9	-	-	CASSPTPGNYGYTF
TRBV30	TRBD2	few	CAWGRSRTSGGAGQETQYF
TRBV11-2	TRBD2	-	CASSLTSGYTDTQYF
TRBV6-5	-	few	CASRDGLFVGSPLHF
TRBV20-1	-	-	CTARGRNEQFF
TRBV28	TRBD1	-	CANPGGQGTTEAFF
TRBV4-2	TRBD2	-	CASSQVAGVEQYF
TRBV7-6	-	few	CASSLVGLAGGANVLTF
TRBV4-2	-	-	CASSQEESYGYTF
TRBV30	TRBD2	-	CAWNSLAGGTQYF
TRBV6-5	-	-	CASSYSTADMAYEQYF
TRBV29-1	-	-	CSVEAGPTEAFF
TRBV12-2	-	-	CASRLATKGNEQFF
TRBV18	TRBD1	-	CASSVSTGSNEKLFF
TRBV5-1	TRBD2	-	CASRAASGGVQETQYF